This T cell receptor (beta chain) was documented in a study of control samples from healthy donors and cancer patients. Libraries were prepared by immunoSEQ multiplex PCR; TCRdb keeps only in-frame clonotypes and omits some of them. This table has roughly 88,000 clones, just over 90% appearing once. Sequenced sample: blood. The TCR originated in a woman in her 30s in good health.

The CDR3 nucleotides read TGTGCCAGCAGTTACTCGAGGCGGGAAAAACTGTTTTTT. Translated: CASSYSRREKLFF. V and J are TRBV6-5 and TRBJ1-4; D unclear. Germline V gene sequence: CDR1 MNHEY, CDR2 SVGAGI. The V end was cut by 0 bases, the J end by 8 bases, with 7 bases between. This CDR3 region has 13 residues.